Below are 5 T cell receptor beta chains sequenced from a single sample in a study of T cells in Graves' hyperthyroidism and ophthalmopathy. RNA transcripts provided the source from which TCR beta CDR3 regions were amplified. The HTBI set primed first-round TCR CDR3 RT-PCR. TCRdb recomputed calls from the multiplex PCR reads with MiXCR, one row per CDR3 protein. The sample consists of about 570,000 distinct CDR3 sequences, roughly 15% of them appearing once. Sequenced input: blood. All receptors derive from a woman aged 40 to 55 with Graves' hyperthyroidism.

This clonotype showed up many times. CDR3 DNA: TGTGCCAGCAGCTCTTCCCGGGAAAACAATGAGCAGTTCTTC. It yields the protein CASSSSRENNEQFF. This chain uses TRBV7-3 with TRBJ2-1, with D possibly matching TRBD2 (5 bases). Germline loops: CDR1 SGHTA, CDR2 FQGTGA. Trimming removed 4 bases at V and 5 bases at J, with 12 bases between. This CDR3 comprises 14 residues. Full variable domain (remainder filled in from reference TRBV7-3 and TRBJ2-1): GAGVSQTPSNKVTEKGKYVELRCDPISGHTALYWYRQSLGQGPEFLIYFQGTGAADDSGLPNDRFFAVRPEGSVSTLKIQRTERGDSAVYLCASSSSRENNEQFFGPGTRLTVL.

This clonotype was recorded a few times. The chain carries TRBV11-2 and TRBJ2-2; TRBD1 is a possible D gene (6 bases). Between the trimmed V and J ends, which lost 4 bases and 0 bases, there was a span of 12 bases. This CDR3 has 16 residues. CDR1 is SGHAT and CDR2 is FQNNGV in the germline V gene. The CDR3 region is CASSSSRTANTGELFF. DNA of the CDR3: TGTGCCAGCAGCTCTTCCCGGACAGCGAACACCGGGGAGCTGTTTTTT.

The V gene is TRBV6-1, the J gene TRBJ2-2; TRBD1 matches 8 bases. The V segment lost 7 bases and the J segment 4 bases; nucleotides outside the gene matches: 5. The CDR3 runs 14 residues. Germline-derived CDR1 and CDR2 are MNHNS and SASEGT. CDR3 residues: CASTQTGGTGELFF. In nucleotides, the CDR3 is TGTGCCAGCACCCAAACAGGGGGCACCGGGGAGCTGTTTTTT.

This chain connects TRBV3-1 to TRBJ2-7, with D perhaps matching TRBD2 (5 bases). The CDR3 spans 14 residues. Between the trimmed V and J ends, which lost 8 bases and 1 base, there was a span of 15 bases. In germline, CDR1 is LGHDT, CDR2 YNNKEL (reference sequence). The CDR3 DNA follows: TGTGCCAGCGGGATAAGCGGAAAATCCTACGAGCAGTACTTC. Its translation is CASGISGKSYEQYF.

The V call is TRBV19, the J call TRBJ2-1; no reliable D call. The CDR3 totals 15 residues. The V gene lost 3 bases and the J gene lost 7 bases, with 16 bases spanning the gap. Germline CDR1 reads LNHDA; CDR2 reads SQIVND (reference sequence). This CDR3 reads CASSIGSGPQNEQFF. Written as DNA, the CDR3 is TGTGCCAGTAGTATCGGTTCTGGTCCGCAGAATGAGCAGTTCTTC.